Listed below are T cell receptor beta chains from one sample, sequenced in a study of blood T cell repertoires in COVID-19. Data came from immunoSEQ multiplex PCR; TCRdb stores just in-frame clones and leaves some out. The data contain approximately 150,000 clones, around nine tenths of them seen just once; the ten biggest clones take up 2% to 3%. Sequencing was carried out using peripheral blood. Receptors originate from an elderly woman with COVID-19, enrolled during active disease. Each CDR3 is given with its conserved first and last residue. The order of the fields is clone size, J gene, D gene, V gene, CDR3 length, CDR3 DNA, CDR3 protein. A D gene is named only where the DNA matches it firmly. Size tells how often a clone was seen (once, few, many) or the class of an expanded clone, and some rows leave it out.

. | TRBJ2-2 | TRBD2 | TRBV28 | 17 | TGTGCCAGCAGTTCCGCATTGACTAGCGGCTACACCGGGGAGCTGTTTTTT | CASSSALTSGYTGELFF
. | TRBJ1-2 | TRBD1 | TRBV11-2 | 16 | TGTGCCAGCAGCTCTATTGGACAGGGGGCGCAAAATGGCTACACCTTC | CASSSIGQGAQNGYTF
. | TRBJ2-2 | TRBD1 | TRBV20-1 | 13 | TGCAGTGCTCGTGGGACAGTCACCGGGGAGCTGTTTTTT | CSARGTVTGELFF
once | TRBJ1-2 | . | TRBV6-1 | 14 | TGTGCCAGCAGTGAAGATGCCAGGGGTCATGGCTACACCTTC | CASSEDARGHGYTF
. | TRBJ2-6 | TRBD1 | TRBV9 | 18 | TGTGCCAGCAGCGTCCAGACAGGGGGCGCATCTGGGGCCAACGTCCTGACTTTC | CASSVQTGGASGANVLTF
. | TRBJ2-3 | TRBD2 | TRBV9 | 15 | TGTGCCAGCAGCGTAGCGGGAGGGCCTTTCGATACGCAGTATTTT | CASSVAGGPFDTQYF
few | TRBJ1-4 | . | TRBV21-1 | 14 | TGTGCCAGCAGCAAGAGGGGACTGAGCGAAAAACTGTTTTTT | CASSKRGLSEKLFF
. | TRBJ2-3 | . | TRBV5-1 | 15 | TGCGCCAGCAGCTTGCTTGCGAGGCCGGAGGATACGCAGTATTTT | CASSLLARPEDTQYF
. | TRBJ1-2 | TRBD1 | TRBV20-1 | 13 | TGCAGTGCTAGTCGAACAGGGGACTATGGCTACACCTTC | CSASRTGDYGYTF
. | TRBJ1-3 | . | TRBV28 | 14 | TGTGCCAGCAGTTTAGGCCTCTCTGGAAACACCATATATTTT | CASSLGLSGNTIYF
. | TRBJ1-2 | . | TRBV6-5 | 13 | TGTGCCAGCAGGCGGGGGGGGCCCCATGGCTACACCTTC | CASRRGGPHGYTF
. | TRBJ1-5 | TRBD1 | TRBV5-8 | 14 | TGTGCCAGCAGCTTGGCAGGGGGGAATCAGCCCCAGCATTTT | CASSLAGGNQPQHF
. | TRBJ1-5 | . | TRBV7-3 | 14 | TGTGCCAGCAGCTTAGACAGCCCTTATCAGCCCCAGCATTTT | CASSLDSPYQPQHF
. | TRBJ2-1 | TRBD1 | TRBV7-6 | 16 | TGTGCCAGCAGCTTACAGGGGGCACTGTCCAACAATGAGCAGTTCTTC | CASSLQGALSNNEQFF
. | TRBJ1-4 | . | TRBV15 | 15 | TGTGCCACCAGCAGAGTCCCAACAACTAATGAAAAACTGTTTTTT | CATSRVPTTNEKLFF
. | TRBJ1-5 | . | TRBV2 | 14 | TGTGCCAGCGCCCAGGGTTTTCAGGTTCAGCCCCAGCATTTT | CASAQGFQVQPQHF
. | TRBJ1-1 | . | TRBV9 | 14 | TGTGCCAGCAGCGTAGACCCGAGGAACACTGAAGCTTTCTTT | CASSVDPRNTEAFF